This T cell receptor (beta chain) comes out of a study of CD4 T cells in relation to SARS-CoV-2 and coronaviruses (dated by TCRdb to the early 2020s). Background for the entire study: HLA restriction was mapped for shared crossreactive spike epitopes using patient-derived lymphoblastoid cell lines. At the level of individual TCR clonotypes, the study evaluated whether memory CD4+ T cells crossreact between the spike proteins of SARS-CoV-2 and those of common cold coronaviruses. The Adaptive Biotechnologies TCR-sequencing kit was used to sequence samples from three pre-COVID donors and the naive versus memory experiments, while other data came from Illumina-based sequencing. For other donors in the study, expansion assays were sequenced with a different, Illumina-based TCR-beta assay.

CD4+ T cells from unexposed donors were collected before the COVID-19 pandemic (2011-2018). Naive and memory CD4+ T cells were separated from cryopreserved PBMCs by CD4 enrichment followed by EasySep naive CD4+ T cell enrichment. Leukapheresis product for the unexposed donors was bought commercially. Ficoll-Paque PLUS gradient centrifugation was used to isolate PBMCs from either whole blood or leukapheresis product. PBMCs were either cryopreserved at -140 degrees C or used fresh in the expansion assay. The QIAamp Micro DNA Kit was used to extract genomic DNA from the CD4+ T cells. The full study reports these points: Compared with monoreactive clones, crossreactive clones had significantly weaker SARS-CoV-2-driven expansion, a result consistent with antigenic imprinting. In roughly 65% of donors, memory CD4+ clonotypes turned up that crossrecognized SARS-CoV-2 and at least one common cold coronavirus spike. Pre-pandemic and post-infection samples were not both contributed by any donor, so tracing of the source of pre-existing responses was limited. Because the crossreactivity analysis focused on spike protein, crossreactivity against other viral proteins was not assessed. Sequencing naive versus memory cells indicated that the assay picks up memory recall responses, not primary responses primed during culture. The study was constrained by small numbers of patients and of tested TCRs.

Deep-resolution immunoSEQ TCR-beta sequencing was performed on DNA from uncultured naive and memory CD4+ T cells. The authors' analysis ran thus. Preprocessing removed nonproductive sequences and CDR3s not starting with C, not ending with F or W, or shorter than 7 amino acids. Cultured and uncultured naive and memory CD4+ repertoires were searched for previously identified spike- and CEF-reactive CDR3s. Pairwise Levenshtein distance, computed with the stringdist R package after three terminal residues were trimmed from each end, was used as the measure of CDR3 homology. Held by TCRdb, this immuneACCESS table contains in-frame sequences only and omits some clones. Under half of the omission traces to an unresolved V gene where checked; the cause of the rest is unknown. V, J and clone size reflect that table, while D and trimming were determined from the DNA. This sample is represented by roughly 63,000 clones; approximately 94% of them were singletons. The ten most abundant clones make up approximately 0.14% of the sample.

The CDR3 goes from the cysteine to the phenylalanine over 14 residues. The entry retains the CDR3 DNA only, 42 bases that are in frame from base 1. V and J are trimmed by 3 bases and 11 bases, and the gene matches miss 11 bases of the junction. CDR1 KGHDR and CDR2 SFDVKD are derived from the germline V gene. On this clone itself: Its target antigen remains unknown. Base qualities were left out, and no much larger clone turns up one base away.

The chain couples TRBV24-1 to TRBJ2-7; the central 8 bases match TRBD1. The sequenced sample consisted of naive CD4+ T cells from PBMCs. Read against the paper, the sample's cell subset or site label means: naive CD4+ T cells isolated by negative enrichment. The source of this sequence is a human donor in good health. The DNA reads as follows: TGTGCCACCAGTGATCCAGGACAGGGCAACTACAAGTACTTC. Translated, this gives CATSDPGQGNYKYF.